These 31 T cell receptor beta chains were all obtained from the same sample, sequenced in a study of blood T cell repertoires in COVID-19. Here immunoSEQ multiplex PCR was the method, and the copy in TCRdb shows in-frame clones only, minus some. In the table there are roughly 410,000 clones, around 87% of which are singletons. Source material: peripheral blood. The receptor source for this set is a woman aged 60-70 years with COVID-19, enrolled during active disease.

The V call is TRBV7-9, the J call TRBJ1-2, with a tentative D call TRBD1 (5 bases). CDR3 size: 15 residues. V was clipped by 5 bases and J by 2 bases, with 15 bases between them. Germline V gene lookup returns CDR1 SEHNR and CDR2 FQNEAQ (reference sequence). CDR3 bases: TGTGCCAGCAGCCGTACGGGGCGGGAGAACTATGGCTACACCTTC. This gives the protein CASSRTGRENYGYTF.

CDR3 sequence reads: CASRRTGGLTNEKLFF. The CDR3 DNA is TGTGCCAGTAGACGGACAGGGGGGTTAACTAATGAAAAACTGTTTTTT. The gene calls are TRBV19 and TRBJ1-4, with 10 bases fitting TRBD1. The J segment lost 1 base and the V segment lost 6 bases, leaving 5 bases of the junction unmatched. CDR3 length equals 16 residues. Germline V gene data show CDR1 as LNHDA and CDR2 as SQIVND (reference sequence).

V and J are TRBV28 and TRBJ1-5; 7 bases are shared with TRBD1. The V gene's germline CDR1 is MDHEN and CDR2 SYDVKM. CDR3 length: 14 residues. V shed 6 bases, J shed 5 bases, and the junction held 7 bases outside the gene matches. Here the CDR3 reads CASRSRGPYQPQHF. The CDR3 DNA follows: TGTGCCAGCAGGTCTAGGGGGCCCTATCAGCCCCAGCATTTT.

This chain uses TRBV5-1 with TRBJ1-3; D possibly corresponds to TRBD1 (5 bases). Trimming took off 4 bases at V and 2 bases at J, with 16 bases between the two ends. Germline CDR1 and CDR2: SGHRS and YFSETQ. The CDR3 consists of 16 residues. The CDR3 coding sequence is TGCGCCAGCAGCCCCCTGGTGCAGGGCACTGGAAACACCATATATTTT. Its translation is CASSPLVQGTGNTIYF.

In this sample, this clone turned up a few times. The rearrangement uses TRBV3-1 (or the pseudogene TRBV3-2) and TRBJ1-2; the match to TRBD1 covers 7 bases. The ends lost 7 bases at V and 4 bases at J; junction bases unmatched: 9. This CDR3 is built from 14 residues. In germline, CDR1 is LGHDT, CDR2 YNNKEL (reference sequence). CDR3 nucleotide sequence: TGTGCCAGCACCAAAGAGGGACAGTTCTATGGCTACACCTTC. Its translation is CASTKEGQFYGYTF.

The CDR3 sequence is CASSVMGQGQNIQYF. CDR3 sequence (DNA): TGTGCCAGCAGCGTAATGGGGCAGGGGCAAAACATTCAGTACTTC. V gene TRBV6-5 combines with J gene TRBJ2-4; D is possibly TRBD1 (6 bases). CDR1 and CDR2 from the germline V gene are MNHEY and SVGAGI. V lost 6 bases to trimming and J lost 5 bases, with 17 bases between them. This CDR3 is 15 amino acids long.

This clone was detected once. This chain joins TRBV3-1 (or the pseudogene TRBV3-2) and TRBJ2-3; TRBD2 matches 12 bases. This CDR3 region has 15 residues. The V gene end was trimmed by 6 bases and the J gene end by 6 bases; junction bases not matched to a gene: 7. The germline CDR1 and CDR2 sequences are LGHDT and YNNKEL (reference sequence). This CDR3 is CASSGLAGPVDTQYF. As DNA, the CDR3 is TGTGCCAGCAGTGGACTAGCGGGGCCCGTGGATACGCAGTATTTT.

This sequence joins TRBV6-4 and TRBJ1-1; no clear D. This CDR3 is built from 13 residues. Germline-derived CDR1 and CDR2 are MRHNA and SNTAGT. V was trimmed by 2 bases and J by 0 bases, leaving 4 bases between them. The CDR3 region is CASSDTVNTEAFF. In DNA form, the CDR3 reads TGTGCCAGCAGTGACACGGTGAACACTGAAGCTTTCTTT.

V gene TRBV28 combines with J gene TRBJ1-1; 8 nucleotides align to TRBD1. V lost 5 bases to trimming and J lost 10 bases; unmatched junction nucleotides: 9. Germline CDR1 and CDR2: MDHEN and SYDVKM. This CDR3 is 13 amino acids long. CDR3 amino acids: CASSIGQGRGAFF. The CDR3 nucleotides are TGTGCCAGCAGTATCGGACAGGGTCGGGGAGCTTTCTTT.

The J gene is TRBJ1-5, the V gene TRBV6-1; no firm D call. Trimming took off 1 base at V and 7 bases at J, with 8 bases between the two ends. Germline V gene lookup returns CDR1 MNHNS and CDR2 SASEGT. This CDR3 is 13 amino acids long. CDR3 sequence reads: CASSEGLGQPQHF. CDR3 nucleotides: TGTGCCAGCAGTGAAGGACTAGGGCAGCCCCAGCATTTT.

There are a few counts of this clone. The V gene is TRBV6-1, the J gene TRBJ1-4; D might be TRBD1 (6 bases). Between the trimmed V and J ends, which lost 3 bases and 8 bases, there was a span of 25 bases. The length of the CDR3 is 18 residues. Germline V CDR1 and CDR2: MNHNS, SASEGT. CDR3 amino acids: CASSDQQGGWGNTEKLFF. The CDR3, as DNA: TGTGCCAGCAGTGATCAACAGGGCGGCTGGGGTAACACCGAAAAACTGTTTTTT.

Remarks on this clone: Within the sample, other DNA sequences also encode this same CDR3. The chain has TRBV28 and TRBJ1-1; a possible D gene is TRBD1 (6 bases). The CDR3 covers 13 residues. V was trimmed by 5 bases and J by 0 bases, leaving 7 bases between them. Germline-derived CDR1 and CDR2 are MDHEN and SYDVKM. The CDR3 is CASSRGLNTEAFF. The CDR3 DNA reads TGTGCCAGCAGTAGGGGGTTGAACACTGAAGCTTTCTTT.

The chain is built from TRBV6-4 and TRBJ2-7; maybe TRBD1 (6 bases). Germline V CDR1 and CDR2: MRHNA, SNTAGT. The CDR3 has 14 amino acids. Trimming stripped 6 bases from V and 0 bases from J, with 12 bases between. CDR3 amino acids: CASRPRGNSYEQYF. DNA for the CDR3: TGTGCCAGCAGACCGAGGGGGAACTCCTACGAGCAGTACTTC.

The rearrangement uses TRBV29-1 and TRBJ2-2; perhaps TRBD2 as D (6 bases). Germline V gives CDR1 SQVTM, CDR2 ANQGSEA. The CDR3 consists of 19 residues. Trimming shortened V by 4 bases and J by 0 bases, and 24 bases separated the two germline ends. In DNA, the CDR3 is TGCAGCGTTGCGGGTAGGCGGAAAACGGGGGTATCGAACACCGGGGAGCTGTTTTTT. Encoded protein: CSVAGRRKTGVSNTGELFF.

This chain joins TRBV28 and TRBJ1-4, with 12 positions matching TRBD1. V trimming: 3 bases; J trimming: 2 bases; junction bases outside the gene matches: 10. The CDR3 loop spans 19 amino acids. Germline assignment: CDR1 MDHEN and CDR2 SYDVKM. CDR3 protein: CASSLLPGQGATTNEKLFF. The CDR3 DNA is TGTGCCAGCAGTTTGCTGCCGGGACAGGGGGCGACGACTAATGAAAAACTGTTTTTT.

The rearrangement links TRBV7-2 to TRBJ1-4; 8 positions match TRBD1. The V and J ends lost 5 bases and 10 bases, in that order; junction bases with no gene match: 12. The CDR3 consists of 15 residues. Germline assignment: CDR1 SGHTA and CDR2 FQGNSA. CDR3 sequence: CASSPATGGIGKLFF. CDR3 nucleotide sequence: TGTGCCAGCAGCCCAGCAACAGGGGGTATAGGAAAACTGTTTTTT.

This chain uses TRBV6-6 with TRBJ1-2; D is possibly TRBD1 (5 bases). The CDR3 covers 16 residues. The ends were cut back, 2 bases at V and 5 bases at J, with 18 bases in the middle. Germline V CDR1 and CDR2: MNHNY, SVGAGI (reference sequence). CDR3 bases: TGTGCCAGCAGTTACCCCCTTGGGGTGGAGGGGTATGGCTACACCTTC. Protein: CASSYPLGVEGYGYTF.

The chain recombines TRBV7-9 with TRBJ1-3, with D hard to call. There are 14 residues in the CDR3. The germline V gene encodes CDR1 SEHNR and CDR2 FQNEAQ (reference sequence). V dropped 1 base and J dropped 2 bases, with 6 bases sitting between them. The CDR3, as DNA: TGTGCCAGCAGCTTAGTTGAGACTGGAAACACCATATATTTT. As protein: CASSLVETGNTIYF.

This clone was observed a single time. The CDR3 spells CASSVSIYTGGPDGKNIQYF. The CDR3 bases are TGTGCCAGCAGCGTATCCATCTACACAGGGGGGCCGGATGGCAAAAACATTCAGTACTTC. This sequence joins TRBV9 and TRBJ2-4; 8 bases line up with TRBD1. V lost 1 base, J lost 3 bases, and 18 bases stayed unmatched. This CDR3 spans 20 amino acids. CDR1 SGDLS and CDR2 YYNGEE come from the germline V gene.

The chain has TRBV5-1 and TRBJ2-5; 11 bases map to TRBD2. From germline, CDR1 is SGHRS and CDR2 YFSETQ. CDR3 length: 15 amino acids. The V and J ends lost 2 bases and 5 bases, in that order; junction bases with no gene match: 5. CDR3: CASSFSGGAGETQYF. The CDR3 DNA sequence: TGCGCCAGCAGCTTTAGCGGGGGGGCCGGGGAGACCCAGTACTTC. Full variable domain (outside the CDR3, taken from reference TRBV5-1 and TRBJ2-5): KAGVTQTPRYLIKTRGQQVTLSCSPISGHRSVSWYQQTPGQGLQFLFEYFSETQRNKGNFPGRFSGRQFSNSRSEMNVSTLELGDSALYLCASSFSGGAGETQYFGPGTRLLVL.

The J gene is TRBJ2-5, the V gene TRBV6-6, with a weak D call TRBD2 (5 bases). V lost 8 bases and J 2 bases, leaving 9 bases between the germline ends. The CDR3 is made up of 12 amino acids. CDR1 MNHNY and CDR2 SVGAGI come from the germline V gene (reference sequence). The CDR3 here is CASGLYQETQYF. The DNA of the CDR3 is TGTGCCAGCGGACTGTATCAAGAGACCCAGTACTTC.

In its sample, this clone was seen a few times. The genes are TRBV11-2 and TRBJ2-3; D gene unclear. Germline CDR1 SGHAT, CDR2 FQNNGV. The length of the CDR3 is 14 residues. Deletions cut 1 base from V and 1 base from J, with 6 bases between. CDR3 sequence: CASSLGEGTDTQYF. CDR3 DNA sequence: TGTGCCAGCAGCTTAGGTGAGGGCACAGATACGCAGTATTTT.

This chain connects TRBV28 to TRBJ1-4; D gene ambiguous. V dropped 7 bases and J dropped 0 bases, with 9 bases sitting between them. This CDR3 is built from 14 residues. Per germline, CDR1 MDHEN and CDR2 SYDVKM. Here the CDR3 DNA reads TGTGCCAGCATCCCGGTTGCAACTAATGAAAAACTGTTTTTT. Translated: CASIPVATNEKLFF.

V is TRBV6-5 and J is TRBJ2-3; the D is unclear. Between the trimmed V and J ends, which lost 8 bases and 2 bases, there was a span of 11 bases. This CDR3 is 13 amino acids long. Germline V gene data show CDR1 as MNHEY and CDR2 as SVGAGI. CDR3 amino acids: CASRGALTDTQYF. As DNA, the CDR3 is TGTGCCAGCCGCGGCGCCCTCACAGATACGCAGTATTTT.

The J gene is TRBJ1-3, the V gene TRBV5-6; D call uncertain. The CDR3 sequence is 17 residues long. Trimming shortened V by 2 bases and J by 3 bases, and 18 bases separated the two germline ends. Looked up from germline, CDR1 is SGHDT and CDR2 is YYEEEE. CDR3 nucleotide sequence: TGTGCCAGCAGCTTACTGTCGGGGAGGAATAGTGGAAACACCATATATTTT. It translates to CASSLLSGRNSGNTIYF.

This clone was seen a few times. The chain couples TRBV19 to TRBJ1-5; D is undetermined. V was shortened by 3 bases and J by 7 bases, with 13 bases between the two germline ends. This CDR3 has 14 residues. Germline CDR1 reads LNHDA; CDR2 reads SQIVND (reference sequence). Written as DNA, the CDR3 is TGTGCCAGTAGTATCTCTCCGGGGAGGCAGCCCCAGCATTTT. Residues: CASSISPGRQPQHF.

The genes are TRBV30 and TRBJ1-3; TRBD1 matches at 9 bases. V gave up 2 bases and J gave up 8 bases; unmatched junction bases: 19. This CDR3 has 18 amino acids. Germline CDR1 reads GTSNPN; CDR2 reads SVGIG (reference sequence). CDR3 nucleotides: TGTGCCTGGAGTCGGGACAGGGCCTTGACGGAGGCCTGGGACACCATATATTTT. Residues: CAWSRDRALTEAWDTIYF.

The rearrangement uses TRBV6-5 and TRBJ1-4; 8 bases are shared with TRBD1. V was clipped by 10 bases and J by 0 bases; unmatched bases: 7. Germline values: CDR1 MNHEY, CDR2 SVGAGI. This CDR3 is 15 amino acids long. The CDR3 region has the DNA TGTGCCACCCGCGGGACAGGAGCAACTAATGAAAAACTGTTTTTT. This codes for CATRGTGATNEKLFF.

The J gene is TRBJ2-4, the V gene TRBV27; a possible D gene is TRBD1 (6 bases). This CDR3 contains 16 residues. CDR1 is MNHEY, CDR2 SMNVEV, per germline (reference sequence). V was pared by 4 bases and J by 3 bases, with 16 bases between. CDR3 sequence (DNA): TGTGCCAGCAGTTGGGCGGGCCAGGGGAACAAAAACATTCAGTACTTC. It codes for CASSWAGQGNKNIQYF.

The V gene is TRBV28, the J gene TRBJ2-7, with D possibly being TRBD1 (6 bases). Between the trimmed V and J ends, which lost 5 bases and 2 bases, there was a span of 13 bases. Germline V gene sequence: CDR1 MDHEN, CDR2 SYDVKM. The CDR3 loop spans 14 amino acids. CDR3 region: CASSVRGSTYEQYF. Here the CDR3 DNA reads TGTGCCAGCAGTGTGAGGGGGAGTACCTACGAGCAGTACTTC. Variable domain in full (rest from reference TRBV28 and TRBJ2-7): DVKVTQSSRYLVKRTGEKVFLECVQDMDHENMFWYRQDPGLGLRLIYFSYDVKMKEKGDIPEGYSVSREKKERFSLILESASTNQTSMYLCASSVRGSTYEQYFGPGTRLTVT.

This clone was seen just once. This sequence joins TRBV6-5 and TRBJ1-2; a weak D match, TRBD1 (5 bases). Trimming pared 4 bases from V and 5 bases from J, leaving 17 bases between. Per the germline V gene, CDR1 is MNHEY and CDR2 is SVGAGI. The CDR3 spans 15 residues. CDR3 nucleotide sequence: TGTGCCAGCAGTTCCCCGCGGGGCGGCATTTATGGCTACACCTTC. This gives the protein CASSSPRGGIYGYTF.